The present T cell receptor beta chain was sequenced within a study of tumor and adjacent non-tumor tissue in lung cancer. Study in general: Stage I to III disease affected 10 men and roughly 5 women aged about 31 to 85. Around 4.4 million productive TCRbeta reads were obtained per sample on average. General study findings and limits: In normal lung, the top 100 clones were significantly more dominant than in tumor. Tumor TCR diversity, when higher, was linked to shorter survival.

TCRbeta libraries were built with three rounds of nested PCR, modified from ARM-PCR. TCRdb reprocessed the multiplex PCR reads via MiXCR and lists one record per CDR3 protein. The sample holds tens of thousands of distinct CDR3 sequences, roughly 57% seen once. No cell sorting was done before RNA was extracted from the tissue. Distant lung tissue was collected more than 3 cm away from the tumor edge. This CDR3 is 14 amino acids long. V lost 6 bases and J 5 bases, leaving 17 bases between the germline ends. Germline V gene sequence: CDR1 MDHEN, CDR2 SYDVKM. Notes on this clonotype: Antigen: not known.

The sequence was obtained from a man aged 65-85 years with non-small cell lung cancer. Material for sequencing was distant non-tumor lung tissue. This chain links TRBV28 with TRBJ2-7; D is unclear. The CDR3 DNA reads TGTGCCAGCAGCACAAGGCAGATTAACAACGAGCAGTACTTC. Translated: CASSTRQINNEQYF.